This T cell receptor (beta chain) came from a study of blood T cells in healthy people across ages (dated by TCRdb to the mid-2010s). Concerning the study at large: In model experiments, template switching captured roughly one uniquely barcoded TCR beta cDNA molecule for every two T cells. Age-related changes in TCR beta repertoire diversity were measured in the study by deep sequencing normalized with unique cDNA molecular identifiers. Four age groups were formed from the donors: young (average 16 years), middle-aged (around 39), aged (approximately 60) and long-lived (roughly 81). For two donors (one aged 18 to 29 and one aged 80 or older), the study analyzed two additional independent replicas of 1 million unique cDNA reads from the same blood draw.

Library preparation employed 5' RACE. The sequencing machine was an Illumina HiSeq 2500. A second PCR of roughly 7 to 12 cycles was run with a J-beta primer mix and a sample-barcoded 5' primer. Each TCR beta cDNA molecule received a unique molecular identifier from a template-switch 5' adaptor carrying 12 random nucleotides. Each sample yielded at least 3 million CDR3-containing paired-end reads. The Mint cDNA synthesis kit, primed by a TRBC-specific oligonucleotide, was used to synthesize first-strand cDNA from all RNA. Following uracil-DNA glycosylase treatment, all cDNA underwent a first 18-cycle PCR with the universal primers M1SS and BC2_uni_R. The original pipeline was this. Each sample was normalized by randomly selecting 1 million high-quality reads, each carrying a distinct molecular identifier. Instead of being binned into consensus sequences, reads with shared molecular identifiers were discarded. MiTCR, run with a Q25 quality threshold and the strictest error-elimination algorithm, handled CDR3 identification, clonotype clustering and error correction. A nonparametric unseen species model with Euler transformation was used to estimate lower-bound total TCR beta diversity. TCRdb cleaned the public reads at Q25 with fastp, built clones with MiXCR and kept in-frame beta chains. Rows with one shared CDR3 protein collapse into an entry with the most common genes and DNA. The V and J calls, along with clone size, are taken from TCRdb and not from the paper's own processing. The sample has 600,000 to 1,000,000 distinct CDR3 sequences on record, just under 25% of them singletons. Around 3.6% of the sample goes to the ten largest clones.

The paper's findings and limits, for the study overall: Estimates of total diversity from one million sequenced T cells were regarded as lower bounds and underestimates. Observed TCR beta diversity per million T cells fell roughly linearly with age, and a significant reduction was already apparent by age around 40. Observed TCR beta diversity correlated strongly with the percentage of naive T cells measured by flow cytometry. Compared with the aged group, the long-lived group had more naive CD4+ T cells, fewer expanded clones and increased TCR diversity, a pattern suggesting age selection. Because donor CMV infection status was unknown, age-related changes in expanded clonotypes were potentially confounded. Conclusive comparison of naive and antigen-experienced compartments was prevented by the profiling of bulk unsorted PBMCs.

From the cysteine through the phenylalanine, the CDR3 covers 13 amino acids. The DNA shown is the 39-base CDR3, in frame from base 1. Reading the germline V gene gives CDR1 SGHTA and CDR2 FQGNSA. As to this clonotype: Its antigen remains unidentified. No much larger clone is present one base from it, and per-base qualities are unavailable.

Systemically healthy Caucasian individuals from Russia, some 36 in total and aged 6 to 90 years, were included as donors. Around 10 milliliters of peripheral blood were drawn from each donor into EDTA-treated Vacutainer tubes. Ficoll-Paque density-gradient centrifugation was used to isolate PBMCs, with at least 7 million obtained per sample. Total RNA was extracted from PBMCs with Trizol reagent, with at least 5.5 micrograms obtained per sample. For every donor, an aliquot of PBMCs went through flow cytometry to measure the percentages of naive CD45RAhigh/CD27high T cells. In addition, the sample was reused for a study of T cells of mothers and their children. That second report states: Nine systemically healthy Caucasian individuals, comprising three mothers and their six children, were included as donors. cDNA synthesis consumed the entire amount of extracted RNA, loaded at about 1.6 ug RNA in each 15 ul reaction. In the second PCR, sample barcodes and 2-4 random nucleotides were introduced via the M1S primer. Each mother yielded over 10 million TCR beta CDR3 reads and each child a few million reads. TCR recombination output is similarly shaped by thymic selection in related and unrelated pairs, with a minor effect exerted by inherited differences. Normalized repertoire overlap in related mother-child pairs was always slightly higher than in unrelated mother-child pairs, but the difference was never significant. No persistent microchimeric T cell clones were detected, at a sensitivity of around 97 clones per million clonotypes. To look for features that set related mother-child pairs apart from unrelated individuals, the researchers ran deep NGS to compare the TCR beta repertoires of mothers and children. The mean age was 40 +/- 4 years for the mothers and approximately 11 +/- 4 years for the children. After adapter ligation was performed with NEBNext reagents, the libraries were sequenced on an Illumina HiSeq 2000 with 100+100 nt paired-end reads. To prevent cross-contamination, the mother and child libraries were prepared one month apart and sequenced in separate runs. Each donor had between about 450,000 and 2,100,000 distinct TCR beta clonotypes identified. Naive TCR beta clonotypes were estimated from low-frequency clonotypes matched to each donor's FACS-determined naive share, without sorting.

This TCR was sampled from a boy between 10 and 17 years old in good health. Sequenced input: blood. The chain uses TRBV7-2 and TRBJ2-5; 5 matching bases give a weak D call of TRBD2. The DNA matches TRBJ2-7 better at its end, which makes the J call doubtful. The DNA is TGTGCCAGCAGCTTAGGAGGGCTAGACGAGCAGTACTTC. This translates into CASSLGGLDEQYF.